The 28 T cell receptor beta chains given below trace back to one sample, sequenced in a study of a mutant IDH1 vaccine in newly diagnosed glioma. These TCRs are of unknown antigen specificity. Time point of the sample: week 23, last vaccination. A 20-mer mutant IDH1 peptide at 300 ug was injected subcutaneously with topical imiquimod. Clones were read by immunoSEQ multiplex PCR, and TCRdb kept only the in-frame ones, dropping some. The sample has over 25,000 clones, around 89% seen once. This specimen consisted of PBMCs, obtained from a glioma patient whose treatment included an IDH1 peptide vaccine. The receptors originated from a man aged 35 to 55 with glioma.

This chain connects TRBV28 to TRBJ1-2; D possibly corresponds to TRBD1 (5 bases). Per the germline V gene, CDR1 is MDHEN and CDR2 is SYDVKM. Trimming took 6 bases from V and 3 from J, leaving 11 bases between them. The CDR3 runs 13 residues. The CDR3 loop reads CASSSTVDYGYTF. The CDR3 nucleotides read TGTGCCAGCAGCTCGACAGTAGACTATGGCTACACCTTC.

The chain has TRBV6-1 and TRBJ1-4; TRBD1 agrees at 9 bases. This CDR3 region has 16 residues. V was clipped by 5 bases and J by 1 base; unmatched bases: 5. Germline V gene lookup returns CDR1 MNHNS and CDR2 SASEGT. CDR3 in amino acids: CASSQGTGITNEKLFF. For the CDR3, the DNA is TGTGCCAGCAGTCAAGGGACAGGGATAACTAATGAAAAACTGTTTTTT.

V is TRBV28 and J is TRBJ1-5; 9 nucleotides match TRBD1. The CDR3 covers 15 residues. Germline loops: CDR1 MDHEN, CDR2 SYDVKM. J gave up 1 base and V 6 bases, and 4 bases lay outside the gene matches. CDR3 sequence: CASSPTGGSNQPQHF. The CDR3 coding sequence is TGTGCCAGCAGCCCGACAGGGGGGAGCAATCAGCCCCAGCATTTT.

The chain uses TRBV28 and TRBJ2-1; 9 bases map to TRBD1. V lost 8 bases and J lost 4; bases outside the gene matches: 9. The CDR3 contains 15 residues. The germline CDR1 and CDR2 sequences are MDHEN and SYDVKM. The CDR3 spells CASRLGTGWYNEQFF. DNA for the CDR3: TGTGCCAGCCGCCTCGGGACAGGGTGGTACAATGAGCAGTTCTTC.

V usage is TRBV27 and J usage is TRBJ1-6, with D unclear. Trimming cost V 5 bases and J 13 bases, with 15 bases left between them. The CDR3 has 13 amino acids. Looked up from germline, CDR1 is MNHEY and CDR2 is SMNVEV (reference sequence). The CDR3 sequence: CASSTAPDLPLHF. CDR3 DNA: TGTGCCAGCAGTACAGCACCGGATCTCCCCCTCCACTTT.

The chain has TRBV2 and TRBJ1-2, with D tentatively TRBD1 (5 bases). The CDR3 spans 13 residues. Trimming left V 4 bases short and J 4 bases short, with 10 bases between. Germline CDR1 is SNHLY and CDR2 is FYNNEI. The CDR3 region has the DNA TGTGCCAGCAGTGTTGCACAGGTCTATGGCTACACCTTC. Protein: CASSVAQVYGYTF. Variable domain in full (rest from reference TRBV2 and TRBJ1-2): EPEVTQTPSHQVTQMGQEVILRCVPISNHLYFYWYRQILGQKVEFLVSFYNNEISEKSEIFDDQFSVERPDGSNFTLKIRSTKLEDSAMYFCASSVAQVYGYTFGSGTRLTVV.

The J gene is TRBJ1-4, the V gene TRBV7-2; D call uncertain. This CDR3 contains 15 residues. Germline CDR1 reads SGHTA; CDR2 reads FQGNSA. V was pared by 5 bases and J by 0 bases, with 10 bases between. The CDR3 here is CASSPRGSTNEKLFF. Written as DNA, the CDR3 is TGTGCCAGCAGCCCGAGAGGGTCAACTAATGAAAAACTGTTTTTT.

The rearrangement links TRBV27 to TRBJ2-3; 7 positions agree with TRBD1. CDR1 and CDR2 (germline): MNHEY, SMNVEV (reference sequence). The ends lost 6 bases at V and 0 bases at J; junction bases unmatched: 6. There are 15 residues in the CDR3. The CDR3 here is CASSADRASTDTQYF. In nucleotides, the CDR3 is TGTGCCAGCAGCGCAGACAGGGCAAGCACAGATACGCAGTATTTT.

The chain is built from TRBV30 and TRBJ1-2; no clear D. The ends were cut back, 4 bases at V and 4 bases at J, with 7 bases in the middle. CDR1 is GTSNPN and CDR2 is SVGIG in the germline V gene (reference sequence). The CDR3 runs 11 residues. The CDR3 DNA is TGTGCCTGGACGAGTAGCTATGGCTACACCTTC. Encoded protein: CAWTSSYGYTF.

This clone was counted a single time. The chain has TRBV29-1 and TRBJ1-2, with unresolved D. The CDR3 sequence is 12 residues long. Per germline, CDR1 SQVTM and CDR2 ANQGSEA. V was trimmed by 7 bases and J by 4 bases, leaving 13 bases between them. The CDR3 reads CSDREGGYGYTF. The CDR3, as DNA: TGCAGCGACCGAGAGGGCGGCTATGGCTACACCTTC.

The CDR3 DNA reads as TGTGCCAGCAGTGAATTGACAAGAACCTCCGGGGAAAAACTGTTTTTT. It translates to CASSELTRTSGEKLFF. V and J are TRBV6-1 and TRBJ1-4, with D unresolved. CDR1 and CDR2 from the germline V gene are MNHNS and SASEGT. The ends were cut back, 2 bases at V and 8 bases at J, with 18 bases in the middle. The CDR3 spans 16 residues.

The V gene is TRBV4-3, the J gene TRBJ2-1; D call uncertain. This CDR3 is built from 15 residues. The germline gives CDR1 LGHNA, CDR2 YSLEER. Between the trimmed V and J ends, which lost 4 bases and 2 bases, there was a span of 12 bases. CDR3 sequence: CASSRSRIPYNEQFF. CDR3 DNA sequence: TGCGCCAGCAGCCGCTCTAGAATTCCCTACAATGAGCAGTTCTTC.

The chain links TRBV28 to TRBJ1-5; 8 nucleotides align to TRBD1. The germline gives CDR1 MDHEN, CDR2 SYDVKM. The V and J ends lost 4 bases and 4 bases, in that order; junction bases with no gene match: 9. This CDR3 contains 16 residues. The chain's CDR3 is CASSSLPGQVNQPQHF. The CDR3 DNA follows: TGTGCCAGCAGTTCGCTTCCGGGACAGGTTAATCAGCCCCAGCATTTT.

The rearrangement joins TRBV19 to TRBJ1-5; 7 bases map to TRBD1. In germline, CDR1 is LNHDA, CDR2 SQIVND (reference sequence). J was trimmed by 4 bases and V by 3 bases; bases with no gene match: 6. The CDR3 is made up of 15 amino acids. The CDR3 DNA reads as TGTGCCAGTAGTATTGCGGCAGGGGGGAATCAGCCCCAGCATTTT. This codes for CASSIAAGGNQPQHF.

The chain recombines TRBV19 with TRBJ2-1; no reliable D call. Germline-derived CDR1 and CDR2 are LNHDA and SQIVND (reference sequence). V lost 4 bases and J lost 2, with 6 bases in between. The CDR3 runs to 13 residues. For the CDR3, the DNA is TGTGCCAGTAGTACGTCCGCCTACAATGAGCAGTTCTTC. Protein sequence: CASSTSAYNEQFF.

The chain recombines TRBV27 with TRBJ1-1; possibly TRBD1 for D (6 bases). From germline, CDR1 is MNHEY and CDR2 SMNVEV (reference sequence). Trimming took 10 bases from V and 5 from J, leaving 20 bases between them. This CDR3 is built from 14 residues. The CDR3: CATMRGSPATEAFF. CDR3 bases: TGTGCCACCATGAGGGGGTCTCCGGCGACTGAAGCTTTCTTT.

This clone was observed a few times. The V and J genes are TRBV6-6 and TRBJ1-5; D remains ambiguous. The CDR3 totals 12 residues. Trimming removed 6 bases at V and 4 bases at J, with 7 bases between. Germline V gene data show CDR1 as MNHNY and CDR2 as SVGAGI (reference sequence). The CDR3 sequence is CASSRPNQPQHF. DNA for the CDR3: TGTGCCAGCAGCCGCCCGAATCAGCCCCAGCATTTT.

The V call is TRBV6-1, the J call TRBJ2-7; D is undetermined. The germline gives CDR1 MNHNS, CDR2 SASEGT. Trimming removed 3 bases from V and 1 base from J, with 13 bases in between. The CDR3 has 15 amino acids. The DNA of the CDR3 is TGTGCCAGCAGTGATTTTGGCGGACCGTCCTACGAGCAGTACTTC. Residues: CASSDFGGPSYEQYF.

The CDR3 loop is CASSFPNPPGQGVYEQYF. The DNA for the CDR3 is TGTGCCAGCAGTTTTCCGAATCCCCCGGGGCAGGGGGTGTACGAGCAGTACTTC. The J gene is TRBJ2-7, the V gene TRBV28; 7 bases are a match to TRBD1. Trimming removed 3 bases from V and 4 bases from J; junction bases left unmatched: 18. The germline gives CDR1 MDHEN, CDR2 SYDVKM. The CDR3 spans 18 residues.

The rearrangement uses TRBV28 and TRBJ2-3; tentative D call: TRBD2 (5 bases). This CDR3 is built from 17 residues. Germline V gene lookup returns CDR1 MDHEN and CDR2 SYDVKM. V was trimmed by 0 bases and J by 1 base, leaving 14 bases between them. The CDR3, as DNA: TGTGCCAGCAGTTTATGGGGGAGTTCATCCGGCACAGATACGCAGTATTTT. Protein sequence: CASSLWGSSSGTDTQYF.

The rearrangement links TRBV29-1 to TRBJ1-2, with TRBD1 matching over 7 bases. This CDR3 has 13 residues. The ends lost 6 bases at V and 6 bases at J; junction bases unmatched: 10. The V gene's germline CDR1 is SQVTM and CDR2 ANQGSEA. Here the CDR3 DNA reads TGCAGCGTCCTACCAGTGACAGGGAATGGCTACACCTTC. Protein sequence: CSVLPVTGNGYTF.

The chain carries TRBV10-1 and TRBJ2-3; possibly TRBD2 for D (6 bases). From germline, CDR1 is WNHNN and CDR2 SYGVQD (reference sequence). V was shortened by 5 bases and J by 7 bases, with 19 bases between the two germline ends. This CDR3 region has 15 residues. This CDR3 is CASSPGLSPLNTQYF. In DNA, the CDR3 is TGCGCCAGCAGTCCGGGACTTTCCCCGCTAAATACGCAGTATTTT.

The rearrangement joins TRBV27 to TRBJ2-7; 8 bases line up with TRBD1. The CDR3 runs to 13 residues. Per germline, CDR1 MNHEY and CDR2 SMNVEV (reference sequence). J lost 3 bases, V lost 7 bases, and 5 bases had no gene match. CDR3 nucleotides: TGTGCCAGCAACCAGGGGGCGATCTACGAGCAGTACGTC. Translated, it gives CASNQGAIYEQYV.

The chain links TRBV7-9 to TRBJ1-1; 7 nucleotides agree with TRBD1. With 3 bases clipped from V and 0 bases from J, the junction kept 1 base outside the gene matches. The CDR3 is made up of 14 amino acids. The germline V gene has CDR1 SEHNR and CDR2 FQNEAQ (reference sequence). CDR3 region: CASSFGTVNTEAFF. CDR3 bases: TGTGCCAGCAGCTTCGGGACAGTGAACACTGAAGCTTTCTTT.

Worth noting for this clone: This same CDR3 is encoded by further DNA sequences in the sample. In DNA, the CDR3 is TGTGCCAGCAGCTTAAGGGGTACTGAAGCTTTCTTT. Encoded protein: CASSLRGTEAFF. This chain uses TRBV7-2 with TRBJ1-1, with D possibly being TRBD1 (5 bases). Deletions cut 2 bases from V and 5 bases from J, with 6 bases between. The CDR3 contains 12 residues. Per germline, CDR1 SGHTA and CDR2 FQGNSA.

V usage is TRBV12-5 and J usage is TRBJ2-2, with TRBD1 matching 9 bases. Looked up from germline, CDR1 is LGHNT and CDR2 is FRNRAP. J gave up 7 bases and V 6 bases, and 9 bases lay outside the gene matches. The CDR3 loop spans 15 amino acids. The CDR3 region is CASGNRGRGDGELFF. Written as DNA, the CDR3 is TGTGCTAGTGGCAACAGGGGGCGCGGTGACGGGGAGCTGTTTTTT.

V is TRBV28 and J is TRBJ1-1; 7 bases line up with TRBD1. The V gene's germline CDR1 is MDHEN and CDR2 SYDVKM. J was trimmed by 5 bases and V by 5 bases; bases with no gene match: 8. The CDR3 runs to 14 residues. CDR3 region: CASSHSGGGTEAFF. The CDR3 coding sequence is TGTGCCAGCAGTCACTCAGGGGGAGGGACTGAAGCTTTCTTT.

The V gene is TRBV9, the J gene TRBJ1-2; D not resolved. V shed 3 bases and J shed 2 bases, with 8 bases lying between them. Germline loops: CDR1 SGDLS, CDR2 YYNGEE. This CDR3 is 13 amino acids long. DNA of the CDR3: TGTGCCAGCAGCGCCGGAGGAAACTATGGCTACACCTTC. This sequence encodes CASSAGGNYGYTF.